Sequencing of this TCR beta chain was carried out in a study of blood T cell repertoires in COVID-19. Using immunoSEQ multiplex PCR, the repertoire was profiled, and TCRdb retains in-frame clones only, with some absent. The sample consists of fewer than 200,000 clones, approximately 86% of them appearing once. This CDR3 has 16 amino acids. Trimming cost V 0 bases and J 4 bases, with 16 bases left between them. The germline V gene encodes CDR1 SGHRS and CDR2 YFSETQ. Sequencing input: peripheral blood. The TCR originated in an older woman who had recovered from COVID-19. The V and J genes are TRBV5-1 and TRBJ2-5; tentatively, D is TRBD1 (6 bases). Here the CDR3 reads CASSLDRGGRGETQYF. CDR3 bases: TGCGCCAGCAGCTTGGACAGAGGGGGTCGGGGAGAGACCCAGTACTTC.